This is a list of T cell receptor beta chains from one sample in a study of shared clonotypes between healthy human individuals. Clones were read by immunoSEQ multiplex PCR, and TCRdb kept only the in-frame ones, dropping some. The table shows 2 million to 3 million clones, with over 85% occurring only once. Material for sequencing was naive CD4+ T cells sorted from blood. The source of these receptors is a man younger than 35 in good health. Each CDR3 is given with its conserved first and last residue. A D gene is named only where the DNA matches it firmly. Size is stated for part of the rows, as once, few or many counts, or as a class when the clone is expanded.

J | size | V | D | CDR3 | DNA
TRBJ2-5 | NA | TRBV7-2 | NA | CASSLFSGGETQYF | TGTGCCAGCAGCTTGTTTTCCGGGGGAGAGACCCAGTACTTC
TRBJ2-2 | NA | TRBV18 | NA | CASSSGAENTGELFF | TGTGCCAGCTCTTCCGGCGCGGAGAACACCGGGGAGCTGTTTTTT
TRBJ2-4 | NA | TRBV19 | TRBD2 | CASSNAWEGKNIQYF | TGTGCCAGTAGTAACGCCTGGGAGGGCAAAAACATTCAGTACTTC
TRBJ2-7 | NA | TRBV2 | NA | CASSQAGGRQYF | TGTGCCAGCAGTCAAGCCGGGGGGCGGCAGTACTTC
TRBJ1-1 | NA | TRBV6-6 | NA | CASSTGRSYTEAFF | TGTGCCAGCAGTACAGGGCGATCGTACACTGAAGCTTTCTTT
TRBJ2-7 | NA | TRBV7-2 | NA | CASSLGRGYEQYF | TGTGCCAGCAGCTTAGGACGGGGGTACGAGCAGTACTTC
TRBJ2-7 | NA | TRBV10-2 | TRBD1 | CASSDTGVEQYF | TGCGCCAGCAGTGATACAGGGGTCGAGCAGTACTTC
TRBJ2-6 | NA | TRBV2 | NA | CASEPGIRAAGANVLTF | TGTGCCAGCGAACCCGGTATCAGGGCAGCGGGGGCCAACGTCCTGACTTTC
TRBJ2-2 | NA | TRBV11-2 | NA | CASSFIGTLNTGELFF | TGTGCCAGCAGCTTTATCGGGACATTGAACACCGGGGAGCTGTTTTTT
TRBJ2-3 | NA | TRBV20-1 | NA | CSAGEPDTQYF | TGCAGTGCGGGAGAGCCGGATACGCAGTATTTT
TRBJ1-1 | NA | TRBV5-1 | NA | CASTREKVGTEAFF | TGCGCCAGCACCCGGGAGAAAGTTGGCACTGAAGCTTTCTTT
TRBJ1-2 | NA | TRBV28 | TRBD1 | CASSSGQAARTF | TGTGCCAGCAGTTCGGGACAGGCCGCGCGCACCTTC
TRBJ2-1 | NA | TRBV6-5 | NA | CASRRGGAEQFF | TGTGCCAGCAGGAGGGGCGGGGCTGAGCAGTTCTTC
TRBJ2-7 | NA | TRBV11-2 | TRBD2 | CASSQGLAGADEQYF | TGTGCCAGCAGCCAGGGACTAGCGGGCGCGGACGAGCAGTACTTC
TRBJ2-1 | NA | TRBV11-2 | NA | CASSPFSGGVLNEQFF | TGTGCCAGCAGTCCCTTTTCTGGGGGCGTCTTAAATGAGCAGTTCTTC
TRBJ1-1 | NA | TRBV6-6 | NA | CASSYGQLNTEAFF | TGTGCCAGCAGTTACGGGCAACTGAACACTGAAGCTTTCTTT
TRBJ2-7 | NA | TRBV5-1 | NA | CASSPGFVLSEQYF | TGCGCCAGCAGCCCAGGGTTTGTCCTCTCCGAGCAGTACTTC
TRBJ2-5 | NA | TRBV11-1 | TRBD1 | CASSFRQGWGQETQYF | TGTGCCAGCAGCTTCAGACAGGGTTGGGGCCAAGAGACCCAGTACTTC
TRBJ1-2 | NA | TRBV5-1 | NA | CASSLEAQYGYTF | TGCGCCAGCAGCTTAGAGGCGCAGTATGGCTACACCTTC
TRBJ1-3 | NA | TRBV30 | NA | CAWSFTPGGSEGNTIYF | TGTGCCTGGAGTTTCACCCCGGGGGGATCGGAGGGAAACACCATATATTTT
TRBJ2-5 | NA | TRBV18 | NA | CASSPPLGGAETQYF | TGTGCCAGCTCACCACCGTTGGGGGGCGCAGAGACCCAGTACTTC
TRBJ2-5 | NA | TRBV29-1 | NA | CSVGSGETQYF | TGCAGCGTTGGCTCCGGTGAGACCCAGTACTTC
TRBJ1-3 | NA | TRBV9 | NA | CASSVAAGNTIYF | TGTGCCAGCAGCGTGGCCGCTGGAAACACCATATATTTT
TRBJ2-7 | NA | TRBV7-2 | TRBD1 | CASSWDRYSYEQYF | TGTGCCAGCAGTTGGGACAGGTACTCCTACGAGCAGTACTTC
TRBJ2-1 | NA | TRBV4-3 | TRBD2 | CASSQDWLAGGPPNNEQFF | TGCGCCAGCAGCCAAGATTGGCTAGCGGGAGGCCCTCCGAACAATGAGCAGTTCTTC
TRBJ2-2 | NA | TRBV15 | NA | CATSRNRNTGELFF | TGTGCCACCAGCAGAAATAGGAACACCGGGGAGCTGTTTTTT
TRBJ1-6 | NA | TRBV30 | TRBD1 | CAWDRESSPLHF | TGTGCCTGGGACAGGGAAAGTTCACCCCTCCACTTT
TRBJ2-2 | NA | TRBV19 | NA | CASSFLGSTGELFF | TGTGCCAGTAGTTTCTTGGGGAGCACCGGGGAGCTGTTTTTT
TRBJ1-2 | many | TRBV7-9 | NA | CASGAGQKSF | TGTGCCAGCGGAGCAGGACAGAAAAGCTTC
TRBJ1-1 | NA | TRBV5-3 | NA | CARSSCPGTWGDTEAFF | TGTGCCAGAAGCTCCTGTCCCGGGACGTGGGGGGACACTGAAGCTTTCTTT
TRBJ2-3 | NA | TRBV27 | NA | CASSLRGRTGYTDTQYF | TGTGCCAGCTCTCTTCGGGGGCGGACAGGCTACACAGATACGCAGTATTTT
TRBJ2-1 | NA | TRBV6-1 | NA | CASSGYNDKSEQFF | TGTGCCAGCAGTGGTTACAACGATAAATCCGAGCAGTTCTTC
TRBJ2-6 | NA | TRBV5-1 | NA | CASSLGRGTRSGANVLTF | TGCGCCAGCAGCTTGGGCCGGGGTACTAGATCTGGGGCCAACGTCCTGACTTTC
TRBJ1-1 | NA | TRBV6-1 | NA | CASSDLTGAFF | TGTGCCAGCAGTGATCTGACGGGGGCTTTCTTT
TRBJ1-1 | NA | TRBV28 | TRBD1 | CASTPGQSNTEAFF | TGTGCCAGCACCCCGGGACAGTCGAACACTGAAGCTTTCTTT
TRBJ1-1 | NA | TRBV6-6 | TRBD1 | CASSYSRGQTEAFF | TGTGCCAGCAGTTACTCCAGGGGACAGACTGAAGCTTTCTTT
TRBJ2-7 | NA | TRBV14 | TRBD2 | CASSLSGRVTYEQYF | TGTGCCAGCAGCCTTAGCGGGAGGGTTACCTACGAGCAGTACTTC